This entry describes one T cell receptor beta chain. This entry is derived from a study of blood T cell repertoires in COVID-19. Assay used: immunoSEQ multiplex PCR; TCRdb lists only in-frame clones, some missing. The table lists under 85,000 clones, roughly 80% of them singletons, with roughly 39% in the top ten. V lost 6 bases, J lost 7 bases, and 10 bases stayed unmatched. In germline, CDR1 is SEHNR, CDR2 FQNEAQ (reference sequence). CDR3 length: 14 residues. Sequenced sample: peripheral blood. The chain employs TRBV7-9 and TRBJ1-2; TRBD1 aligns across 8 bases. This receptor was taken from a human donor in a cohort sampled during active COVID-19. The CDR3 protein is CASRPDREGSGYTF. DNA of the CDR3: TGTGCCAGCAGGCCGGACAGGGAAGGGAGTGGCTACACCTTC. Supplemented by reference TRBV7-9 and TRBJ1-2, the full variable domain reads DTGVSQNPRHKITKRGQNVTFRCDPISEHNRLYWYRQTLGQGPEFLTYFQNEAQLEKSRLLSDRFSAERPKGSFSTLEIQRTEQGDSAMYLCASRPDREGSGYTFGSGTRLTVV.